This T cell receptor beta chain was sequenced for a study of blood T cells in healthy people across ages. Per sample, a minimum of 7 million PBMCs were isolated. V gave up 5 bases and J gave up 3 bases, with 20 bases separating them. CDR1 and CDR2 from the germline V gene are SEHNR and FQNEAQ (reference sequence). CDR3 length: 17 amino acids. Using a J-beta primer mix together with a sample-barcoded 5' primer, a second PCR was run for roughly 7 to 11 cycles. Through a template-switch adaptor with 12 random nucleotides, each cDNA molecule received a tag. TCRdb called the 5' RACE reads again in MiXCR, with one record for every CDR3 protein. In the table there are roughly 700,000 distinct CDR3 sequences, 20% to 30% of which are singletons. These data also formed part of another study, on T cells of mothers and their children. That report notes: Within related and unrelated pairs, thymic selection shapes TCR recombination output in a similar way.

The chain links TRBV7-9 to TRBJ1-3; TRBD1 is a possible D gene (5 bases). Input material: blood. The receptor's source is a boy aged 5-17 years in good health. CDR3 nucleotide sequence: TGTGCCAGCAGCGAGGGGTTCCGGGGACCTAGTGGAAACACCATATATTTT. Its translation is CASSEGFRGPSGNTIYF.